The 15 T cell receptor beta chains below were found in one sample sequenced in a study of cytomegalovirus exposure and HLA in healthy donors. This PCR relied on a set of 60 Vbeta primers and 13 Jbeta primers. The assay was immunoSEQ multiplex PCR, and TCRdb's table has in-frame clones only and misses some. The sample lists 150,000 to 200,000 clones, roughly 80% occurring once. The specimen sequenced was PBMCs. The receptors stem from a woman aged 40 to 50 in good health and CMV-seronegative.

There are a few counts of this clone. CDR3 sequence (DNA): TGTGCCAGCAGTTTAGCCGCGGGACTCATTAATGAAAAACTGTTTTTT. It encodes CASSLAAGLINEKLFF. This chain joins TRBV27 and TRBJ1-4, with D maybe TRBD1 (5 bases). V was clipped by 2 bases and J by 4 bases, with 14 bases between them. The CDR3 extends over 16 amino acids. CDR1 is MNHEY, CDR2 SMNVEV, per germline (reference sequence).

V and J are TRBV5-5 and TRBJ1-3; D unclear. The CDR3 contains 14 residues. Germline V gene sequence: CDR1 SGHKS, CDR2 YYEKEE (reference sequence). The ends were cut back, 4 bases at V and 4 bases at J, with 12 bases in the middle. The CDR3 coding sequence is TGTGCCAGCAGCCCTGGAGGGTCAGGAAACACCATATATTTT. Translating gives CASSPGGSGNTIYF. The complete variable domain, with remaining parts taken from reference TRBV5-5 and TRBJ1-3, reads DAGVTQSPTHLIKTRGQQVTLRCSPISGHKSVSWYQQVLGQGPQFIFQYYEKEERGRGNFPDRFSARQFPNYSSELNVNALLLGDSALYLCASSPGGSGNTIYFGEGSWLTVV.

V gene TRBV19 combines with J gene TRBJ1-1, with D possibly TRBD1 on 5 matching bases. In germline, CDR1 is LNHDA, CDR2 SQIVND (reference sequence). The CDR3 runs 14 residues. Trimming left V 4 bases short and J 6 bases short, with 15 bases between. CDR3 nucleotide sequence: TGTGCCAGTAGTAAAGGCGGGGGTATAGCTGAAGCTTTCTTT. Amino acids: CASSKGGGIAEAFF.

V gene TRBV4-1 combines with J gene TRBJ1-2, with 10 positions matching TRBD1. This CDR3 has 14 residues. V lost 2 bases and J lost 6; bases outside the gene matches: 3. CDR1 and CDR2 from the germline V gene are MGHRA and YSYEKL. The CDR3 DNA reads TGCGCCAGCAGCCAAATGGGACAGGGGAATGGCTACACCTTC. Its protein product is CASSQMGQGNGYTF.

This chain links TRBV6-1 with TRBJ2-7, with a weak D call TRBD1 (5 bases). CDR1 is MNHNS and CDR2 is SASEGT in the germline V gene. V was shortened by 3 bases and J by 4 bases, with 19 bases between the two germline ends. The CDR3 has 16 residues. Here the CDR3 reads CASSDFLRRGSYEQYF. CDR3 nucleotide sequence: TGTGCCAGCAGTGATTTCCTTAGAAGGGGATCTTACGAGCAGTACTTC.

The chain employs TRBV18 and TRBJ1-2; weak D call: TRBD1 (5 bases). V was pared by 5 bases and J by 2 bases, with 15 bases between. Per the germline V gene, CDR1 is KGHSH and CDR2 is LQKENI. The CDR3 sequence is 15 residues long. CDR3 sequence: CASSASGTQNYGYTF. CDR3 DNA sequence: TGTGCCAGCTCAGCATCCGGGACTCAAAACTATGGCTACACCTTC.

This clone was observed a single time. CDR3 loop: CASSSGRGGWWPQHF. CDR3 in DNA: TGTGCCAGTAGTAGTGGCAGGGGTGGATGGTGGCCCCAGCATTTT. This chain uses TRBV19 with TRBJ1-5, with a possible D match to TRBD1 (6 bases). The CDR3 spans 15 residues. Trimming took 4 bases from V and 9 from J, leaving 19 bases between them. Per the germline V gene, CDR1 is LNHDA and CDR2 is SQIVND (reference sequence).

The chain has TRBV5-1 and TRBJ1-2, with a tentative D call TRBD1 (5 bases). With 3 bases removed from V and 1 base from J, the gap between germline ends came to 13 bases. This CDR3 is built from 15 residues. Germline values: CDR1 SGHRS, CDR2 YFSETQ. CDR3 protein: CASSSGAGRNYGYTF. The CDR3 DNA follows: TGCGCCAGCAGCTCTGGCGCAGGGCGTAACTATGGCTACACCTTC.

The chain employs TRBV5-1 and TRBJ2-3; TRBD1 matches 11 bases. Germline V gives CDR1 SGHRS, CDR2 YFSETQ. The V gene end was trimmed by 4 bases and the J gene end by 6 bases; junction bases not matched to a gene: 4. The CDR3 is made up of 14 amino acids. The CDR3 spells CASSTGQGADTQYF. In DNA, the CDR3 is TGCGCCAGCAGCACCGGACAGGGGGCTGATACGCAGTATTTT.

CDR3 residues: CASTETGWAGELFF. The CDR3 nucleotides read TGTGCCAGTACTGAGACAGGGTGGGCCGGGGAGCTGTTTTTT. J is TRBJ2-2 and V is TRBV19, with 7 nucleotides matching TRBD1. The CDR3 loop spans 14 amino acids. Germline V CDR1 and CDR2: LNHDA, SQIVND (reference sequence). With V trimmed by 7 bases and J by 6 bases, 8 bases remained unmatched.

This clone was counted between two and nine times. The chain has TRBV18 and TRBJ2-5, with 9 bases lining up with TRBD1. The germline gives CDR1 KGHSH, CDR2 LQKENI. Trimming cost V 6 bases and J 0 bases; bases outside gene matches: 11. The CDR3 sequence is 17 residues long. CDR3 protein: CASSPSTYRGHQETQYF. CDR3 bases: TGTGCCAGCTCGCCATCAACGTACAGGGGGCACCAAGAGACCCAGTACTTC. Based on the CDR3 plus reference TRBV18 and TRBJ2-5, the full variable domain is NAGVMQNPRHLVRRRGQEARLRCSPMKGHSHVYWYRQLPEEGLKFMVYLQKENIIDESGMPKERFSAEFPKEGPSILRIQQVVRGDSAAYFCASSPSTYRGHQETQYFGPGTRLLVL.

This clone occurred a few times. The chain has TRBV29-1 and TRBJ1-1; no reliable D call. This CDR3 is 13 amino acids long. The germline V and J ends were trimmed by 7 bases and 4 bases, with 16 bases remaining between them. CDR1 and CDR2 (germline): SQVTM, ANQGSEA. The CDR3 region is CSGFGGPGTEAFF. In DNA form, the CDR3 reads TGCAGCGGTTTCGGAGGCCCGGGCACTGAAGCTTTCTTT.

This rearrangement joins TRBV4-1 to TRBJ2-1, with 12 bases identical to TRBD2. This CDR3 is built from 15 residues. Trimming cost V 4 bases and J 6 bases; bases outside gene matches: 4. Germline V gene sequence: CDR1 MGHRA, CDR2 YSYEKL. The CDR3 coding sequence is TGCGCCAGCAGCCCCCTAGCGGGGGGGCTCAATGAGCAGTTCTTC. It specifies CASSPLAGGLNEQFF.

The gene calls are TRBV2 and TRBJ2-5, with TRBD2 matching over 7 bases. Germline CDR1 is SNHLY and CDR2 is FYNNEI. The V and J ends lost 2 bases and 5 bases, in that order; junction bases with no gene match: 2. The CDR3 totals 13 residues. CDR3 amino acids: CASSERTRETQYF. CDR3 nucleotide sequence: TGTGCCAGCAGTGAAAGGACTAGGGAGACCCAGTACTTC. Full variable domain (outside the CDR3, taken from reference TRBV2 and TRBJ2-5): EPEVTQTPSHQVTQMGQEVILRCVPISNHLYFYWYRQILGQKVEFLVSFYNNEISEKSEIFDDQFSVERPDGSNFTLKIRSTKLEDSAMYFCASSERTRETQYFGPGTRLLVL.

The chain uses TRBV6-5 and TRBJ2-7; D ambiguous. This CDR3 region has 16 residues. V lost 2 bases, J lost 2 bases, and 16 bases lay in between. Germline V gives CDR1 MNHEY, CDR2 SVGAGI. The CDR3 DNA reads as TGTGCCAGCAGTTACATGTTGCAGGTCCCTACCTACGAGCAGTACTTC. It yields the protein CASSYMLQVPTYEQYF.